This TCR beta chain was identified during a study of T cells in Graves' hyperthyroidism and ophthalmopathy. Study results and caveats: Most clonotypes that expanded in the thyroid above 0.001 also showed up in blood.

Newly diagnosed patients aged 18 to 65 had hyperthyroidism of under 2 months' duration. Exclusion criteria comprised uncontrolled infection, other autoimmune disease, pregnancy or lactation. This sample holds PBMCs from around 9.9 ml fresh peripheral blood. Trimming stripped 6 bases from V and 4 bases from J, with 21 bases between. The germline V gene encodes CDR1 MDHEN and CDR2 SYDVKM. This CDR3 region has 17 residues. Amplified TCR beta CDR3 regions derived from RNA transcripts. First-round RT-PCR of the TCR CDR3 relied on the HTBI primer set. MiXCR was run by TCRdb on the multiplex PCR reads, yielding one entry per CDR3 protein. This table holds about 350,000 distinct CDR3 sequences, roughly 17% found once. This clonotype was picked up a small number of times. Its target is not known.

Sequencing was done on a sample of blood. V usage is TRBV28 and J usage is TRBJ2-2; a possible D gene is TRBD2 (7 bases). This clonotype originated in a woman between 25 and 40 years old with Graves' hyperthyroidism that later progressed to Graves' ophthalmopathy. CDR3 bases: TGTGCCAGCAGACTACCAACGGGGGGCGGGGGCACCGGGGAGCTGTTTTTT. Translation: CASRLPTGGGGTGELFF.